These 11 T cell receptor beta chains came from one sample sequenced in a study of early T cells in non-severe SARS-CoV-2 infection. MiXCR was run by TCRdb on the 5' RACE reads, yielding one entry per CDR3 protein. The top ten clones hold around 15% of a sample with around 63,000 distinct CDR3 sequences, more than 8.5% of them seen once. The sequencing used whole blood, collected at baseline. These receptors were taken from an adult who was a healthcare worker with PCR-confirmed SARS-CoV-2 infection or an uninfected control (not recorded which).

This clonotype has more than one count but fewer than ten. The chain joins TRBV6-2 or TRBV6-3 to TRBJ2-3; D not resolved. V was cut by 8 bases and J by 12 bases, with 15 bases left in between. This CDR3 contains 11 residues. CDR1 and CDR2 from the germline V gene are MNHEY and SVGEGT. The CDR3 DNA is TGTGCCAGCTCACGGCTCCACCATCAGTATTTT. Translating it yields CASSRLHHQYF.

For the CDR3, the DNA is TGTGCCTGCCGGGACTACAATGAGCAGTTCTTC. Its protein is CACRDYNEQFF. The genes are TRBV28 and TRBJ2-1; TRBD2 might be the D (5 bases). V dropped 11 bases and J dropped 3 bases, with 8 bases sitting between them. The CDR3 spans 11 residues. The V gene's germline CDR1 is MDHEN and CDR2 SYDVKM.

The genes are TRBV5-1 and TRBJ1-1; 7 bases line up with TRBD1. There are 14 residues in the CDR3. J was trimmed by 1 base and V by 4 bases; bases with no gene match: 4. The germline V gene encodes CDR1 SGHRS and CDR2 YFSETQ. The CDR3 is CASSKDRRNTEAFF. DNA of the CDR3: TGCGCCAGCAGCAAGGACAGGAGGAACACTGAAGCTTTCTTT.

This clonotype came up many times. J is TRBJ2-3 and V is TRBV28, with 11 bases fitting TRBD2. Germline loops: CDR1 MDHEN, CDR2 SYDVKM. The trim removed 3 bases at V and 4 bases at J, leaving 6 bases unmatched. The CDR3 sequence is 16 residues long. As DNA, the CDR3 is TGTGCCAGCAGTTTTTCTTCTAGCGGGAGGTCAGATACGCAGTATTTT. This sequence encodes CASSFSSSGRSDTQYF.

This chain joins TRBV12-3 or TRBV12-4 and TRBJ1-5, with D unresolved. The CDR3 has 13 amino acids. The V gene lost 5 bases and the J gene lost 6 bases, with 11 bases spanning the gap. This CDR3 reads CASSSSARQPQHF. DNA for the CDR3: TGTGCCAGCAGTAGCTCGGCCCGTCAGCCCCAGCATTTT.

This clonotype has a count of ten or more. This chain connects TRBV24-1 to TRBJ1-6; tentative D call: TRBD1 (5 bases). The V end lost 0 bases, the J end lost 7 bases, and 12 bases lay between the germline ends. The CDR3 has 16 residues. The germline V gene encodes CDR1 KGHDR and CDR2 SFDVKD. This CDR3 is CATSDLAGTLNSPLHF. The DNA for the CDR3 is TGTGCCACCAGTGATTTGGCAGGGACTTTGAATTCACCCCTCCACTTT.

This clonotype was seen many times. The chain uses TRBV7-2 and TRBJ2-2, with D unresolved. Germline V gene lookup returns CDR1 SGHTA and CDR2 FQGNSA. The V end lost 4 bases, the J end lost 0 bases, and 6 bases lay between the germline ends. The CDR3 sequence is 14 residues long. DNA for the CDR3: TGTGCCAGCAGCTCCAAAACGAACACCGGGGAGCTGTTTTTT. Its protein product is CASSSKTNTGELFF.

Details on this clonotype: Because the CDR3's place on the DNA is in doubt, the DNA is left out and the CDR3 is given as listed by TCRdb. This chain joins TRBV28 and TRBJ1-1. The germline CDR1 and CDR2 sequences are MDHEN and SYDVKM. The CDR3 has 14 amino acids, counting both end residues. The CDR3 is CASSSSTRGTEAFF.

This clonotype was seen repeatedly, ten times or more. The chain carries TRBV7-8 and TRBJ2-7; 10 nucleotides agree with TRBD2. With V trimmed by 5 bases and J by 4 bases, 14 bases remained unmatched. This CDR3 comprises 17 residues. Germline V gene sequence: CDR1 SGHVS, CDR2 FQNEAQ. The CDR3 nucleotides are TGTGCCAGCAGCCGTGCAGCGGGAGGGCCGGTTCCATACGAGCAGTACTTC. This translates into CASSRAAGGPVPYEQYF.

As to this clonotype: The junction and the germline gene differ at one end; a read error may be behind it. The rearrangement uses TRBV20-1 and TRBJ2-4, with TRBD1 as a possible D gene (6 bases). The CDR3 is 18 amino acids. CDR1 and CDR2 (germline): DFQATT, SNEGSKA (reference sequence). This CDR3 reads CSTRGGHLPRGAKNIQYF. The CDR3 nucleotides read TGCAGTACTAGAGGGGGACACCTACCAAGAGGGGCCAAAAACATTCAGTACTTC.

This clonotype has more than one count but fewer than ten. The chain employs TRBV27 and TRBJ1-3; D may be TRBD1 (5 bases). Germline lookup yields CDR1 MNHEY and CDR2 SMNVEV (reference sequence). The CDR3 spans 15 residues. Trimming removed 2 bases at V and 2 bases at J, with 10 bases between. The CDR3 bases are TGTGCCAGCAGTTTAGATGCCAGGGCTGGAAACACCATATATTTT. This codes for CASSLDARAGNTIYF.